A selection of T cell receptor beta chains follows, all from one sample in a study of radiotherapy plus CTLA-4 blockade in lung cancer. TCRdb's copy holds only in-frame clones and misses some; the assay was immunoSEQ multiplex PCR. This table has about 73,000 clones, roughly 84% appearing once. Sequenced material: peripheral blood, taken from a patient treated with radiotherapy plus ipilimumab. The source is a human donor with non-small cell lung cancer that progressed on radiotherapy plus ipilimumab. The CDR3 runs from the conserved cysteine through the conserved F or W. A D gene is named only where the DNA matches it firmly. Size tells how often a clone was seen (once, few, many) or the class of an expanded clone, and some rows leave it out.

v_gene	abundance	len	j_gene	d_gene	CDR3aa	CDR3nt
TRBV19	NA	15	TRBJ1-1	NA	CASSPQGLMNTEAFF	TGTGCCAGTAGTCCCCAGGGCCTGATGAACACTGAAGCTTTCTTT
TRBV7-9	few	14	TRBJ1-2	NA	CASSHYEARSGYTF	TGTGCCAGCAGCCATTACGAGGCAAGGTCCGGCTACACCTTC
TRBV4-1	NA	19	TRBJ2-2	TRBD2	CASSPEGRSGTSGTGELFF	TGCGCCAGCAGCCCCGAGGGGCGATCCGGGACTAGCGGCACCGGGGAGCTGTTTTTT
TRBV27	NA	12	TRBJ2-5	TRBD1	CASRDRGGEQYF	TGTGCCAGTCGGGACAGGGGGGGTGAGCAGTACTTC
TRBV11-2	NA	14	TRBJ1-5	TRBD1	CASSWDRGYQPQHF	TGTGCCAGCAGCTGGGACAGGGGTTATCAGCCCCAGCATTTT
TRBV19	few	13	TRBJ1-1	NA	CASSSSSSTEAFF	TGTGCCAGTAGTTCCAGTAGCTCCACTGAAGCTTTCTTT
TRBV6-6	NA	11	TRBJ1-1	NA	CASNPGTEAFF	TGTGCCAGTAACCCAGGGACTGAAGCTTTCTTT
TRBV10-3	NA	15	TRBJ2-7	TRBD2	CAISEGTSGDYEQYF	TGTGCCATCAGTGAAGGGACTAGCGGCGACTACGAGCAGTACTTC
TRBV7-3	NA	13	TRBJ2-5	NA	CASSPGTQETQYF	TGTGCCAGCAGCCCTGGGACCCAGGAGACCCAGTACTTC
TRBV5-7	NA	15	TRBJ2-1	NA	CASSLSTRPYNEQFF	TGTGCCAGCAGCTTGTCAACTCGCCCTTACAATGAGCAGTTCTTC
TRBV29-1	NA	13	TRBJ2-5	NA	CSVDKDTRETQYF	TGCAGCGTTGACAAAGACACCCGGGAGACCCAGTACTTC
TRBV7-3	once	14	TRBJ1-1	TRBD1	CASSAGQMNTEAFF	TGTGCCAGCAGCGCGGGACAGATGAACACTGAAGCTTTCTTT
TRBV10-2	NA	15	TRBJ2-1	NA	CASRPWGPGHNEQFF	TGCGCCAGCAGGCCGTGGGGACCAGGGCACAATGAGCAGTTCTTC
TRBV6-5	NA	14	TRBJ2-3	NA	CASRRGAYTDTQYF	TGTGCCAGCAGACGGGGGGCTTACACAGATACGCAGTATTTT
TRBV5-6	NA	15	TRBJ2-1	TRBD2	CASSRGLAGINEQFF	TGTGCCAGCAGCCGGGGACTAGCGGGGATCAATGAGCAGTTCTTC
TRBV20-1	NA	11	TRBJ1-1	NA	CSARLQGEAFF	TGCAGTGCTAGGTTACAGGGTGAAGCTTTCTTT
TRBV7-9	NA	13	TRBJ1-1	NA	CANNAPGNTEAFF	TGTGCCAATAATGCCCCAGGGAACACTGAAGCTTTCTTT
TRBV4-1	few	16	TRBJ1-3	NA	CASSLQTDSSGNTIYF	TGCGCCAGCAGCCTCCAGACCGACAGCTCTGGAAACACCATATATTTT
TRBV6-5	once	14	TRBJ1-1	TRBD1	CASRHPTGGTEAFF	TGTGCCAGCAGGCACCCCACAGGGGGGACTGAAGCTTTCTTT
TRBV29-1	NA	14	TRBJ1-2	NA	CSVEVAGSRDGYTF	TGCAGCGTTGAGGTCGCAGGGAGTCGGGATGGCTACACCTTC
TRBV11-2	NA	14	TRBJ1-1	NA	CASSIGPLNTEAFF	TGTGCCAGCAGCATAGGACCGCTGAACACTGAAGCTTTCTTT
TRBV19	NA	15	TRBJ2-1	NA	CASSIVGGPYNEQFF	TGTGCCAGTAGTATAGTAGGGGGACCCTACAATGAGCAGTTCTTC
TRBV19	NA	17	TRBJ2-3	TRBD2	CASSGGLAGGFTDTQYF	TGTGCCAGTAGTGGGGGACTAGCGGGAGGGTTCACAGATACGCAGTATTTT
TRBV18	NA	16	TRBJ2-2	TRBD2	CASSPPLAGDTGELFF	TGTGCCAGCTCACCACCCCTAGCGGGGGACACCGGGGAGCTGTTTTTT
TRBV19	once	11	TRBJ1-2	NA	CATGLPYGYTF	TGTGCCACGGGGCTTCCGTATGGCTACACCTTC
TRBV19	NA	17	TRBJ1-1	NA	CASSIDSVAFPGTEAFF	TGTGCCAGTAGTATAGATTCGGTTGCATTCCCCGGGACTGAAGCTTTCTTT